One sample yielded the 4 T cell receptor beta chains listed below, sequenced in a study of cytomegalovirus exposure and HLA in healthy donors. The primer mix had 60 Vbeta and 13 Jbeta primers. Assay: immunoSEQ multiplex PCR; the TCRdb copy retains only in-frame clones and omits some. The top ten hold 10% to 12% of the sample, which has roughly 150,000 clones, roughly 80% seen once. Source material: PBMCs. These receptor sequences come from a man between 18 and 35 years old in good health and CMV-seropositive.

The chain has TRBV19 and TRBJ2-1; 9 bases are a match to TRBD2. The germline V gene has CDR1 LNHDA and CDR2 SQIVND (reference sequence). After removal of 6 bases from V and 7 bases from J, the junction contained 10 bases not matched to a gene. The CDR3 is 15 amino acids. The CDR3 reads CASSLGWTSVNEQFF. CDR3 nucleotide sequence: TGTGCCAGTAGCCTAGGATGGACTAGCGTTAATGAGCAGTTCTTC.

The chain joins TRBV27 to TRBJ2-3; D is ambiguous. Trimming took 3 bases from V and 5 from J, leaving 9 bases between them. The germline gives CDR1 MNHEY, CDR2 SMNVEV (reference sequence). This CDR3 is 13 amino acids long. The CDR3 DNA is TGTGCCAGCAGTTTCTTCCCCGGAGATACGCAGTATTTT. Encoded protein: CASSFFPGDTQYF.

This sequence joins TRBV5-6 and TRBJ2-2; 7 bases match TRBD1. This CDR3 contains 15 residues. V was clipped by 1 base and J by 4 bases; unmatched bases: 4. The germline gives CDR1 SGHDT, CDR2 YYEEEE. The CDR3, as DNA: TGTGCCAGCAGCTTGACAGGGGTGAGCACCGGGGAGCTGTTTTTT. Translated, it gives CASSLTGVSTGELFF.

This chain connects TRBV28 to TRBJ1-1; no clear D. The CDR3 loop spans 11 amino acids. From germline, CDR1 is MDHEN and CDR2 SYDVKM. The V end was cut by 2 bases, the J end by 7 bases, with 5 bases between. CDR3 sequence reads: CASSLISEAFF. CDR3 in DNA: TGTGCCAGCAGTTTAATTAGTGAAGCTTTCTTT.